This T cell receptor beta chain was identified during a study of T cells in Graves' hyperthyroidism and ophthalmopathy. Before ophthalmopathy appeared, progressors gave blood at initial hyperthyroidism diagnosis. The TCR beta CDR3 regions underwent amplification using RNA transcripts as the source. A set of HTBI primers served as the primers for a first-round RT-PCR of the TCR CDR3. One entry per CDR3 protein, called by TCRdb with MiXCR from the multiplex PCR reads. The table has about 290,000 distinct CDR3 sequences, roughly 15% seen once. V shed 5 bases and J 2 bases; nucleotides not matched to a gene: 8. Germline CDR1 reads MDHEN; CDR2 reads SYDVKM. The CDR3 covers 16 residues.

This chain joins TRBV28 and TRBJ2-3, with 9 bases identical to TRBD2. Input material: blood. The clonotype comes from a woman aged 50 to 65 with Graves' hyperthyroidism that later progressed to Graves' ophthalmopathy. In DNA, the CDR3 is TGTGCCAGCAGTCCGCGGGCGGGAGGGTACACAGATACGCAGTATTTT. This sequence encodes CASSPRAGGYTDTQYF.